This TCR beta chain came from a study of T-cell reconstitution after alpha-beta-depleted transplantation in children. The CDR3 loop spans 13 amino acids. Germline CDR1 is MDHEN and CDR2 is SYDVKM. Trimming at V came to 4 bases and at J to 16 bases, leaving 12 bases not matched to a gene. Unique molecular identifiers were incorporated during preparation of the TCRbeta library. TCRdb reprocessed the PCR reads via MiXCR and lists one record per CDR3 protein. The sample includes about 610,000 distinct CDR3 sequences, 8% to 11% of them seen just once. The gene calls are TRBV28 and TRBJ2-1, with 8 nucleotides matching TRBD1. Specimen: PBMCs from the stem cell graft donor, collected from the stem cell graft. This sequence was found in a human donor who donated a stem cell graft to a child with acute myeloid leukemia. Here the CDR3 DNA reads TGTGCCAGCAGTTCAGGGGGCATCCCCCGCAATTTCTTC. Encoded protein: CASSSGGIPRNFF.